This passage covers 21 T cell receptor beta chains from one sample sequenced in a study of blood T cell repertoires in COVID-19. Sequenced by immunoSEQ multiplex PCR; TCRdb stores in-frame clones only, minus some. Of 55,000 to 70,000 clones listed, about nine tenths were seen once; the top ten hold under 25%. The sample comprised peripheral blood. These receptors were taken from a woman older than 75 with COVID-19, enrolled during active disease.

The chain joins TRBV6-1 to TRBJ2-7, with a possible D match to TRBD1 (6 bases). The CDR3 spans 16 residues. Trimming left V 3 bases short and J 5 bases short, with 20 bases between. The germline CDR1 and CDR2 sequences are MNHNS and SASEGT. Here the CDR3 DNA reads TGTGCCAGCAGTGACGGATTCAGGGGTCGTGGGGACGAGCAGTACTTC. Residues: CASSDGFRGRGDEQYF.

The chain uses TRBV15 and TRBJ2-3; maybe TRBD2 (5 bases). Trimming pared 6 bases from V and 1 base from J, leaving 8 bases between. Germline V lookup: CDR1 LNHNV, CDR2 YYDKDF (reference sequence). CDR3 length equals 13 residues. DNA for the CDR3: TGTGCCACCAGGCGGCGGGGCACAGATACGCAGTATTTT. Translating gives CATRRRGTDTQYF.

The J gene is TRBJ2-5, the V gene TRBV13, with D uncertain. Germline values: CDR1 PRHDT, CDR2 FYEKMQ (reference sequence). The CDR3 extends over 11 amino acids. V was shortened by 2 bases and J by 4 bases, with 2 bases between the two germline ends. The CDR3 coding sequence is TGTGCCAGCAGCTTACTAGAGACCCAGTACTTC. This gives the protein CASSLLETQYF.

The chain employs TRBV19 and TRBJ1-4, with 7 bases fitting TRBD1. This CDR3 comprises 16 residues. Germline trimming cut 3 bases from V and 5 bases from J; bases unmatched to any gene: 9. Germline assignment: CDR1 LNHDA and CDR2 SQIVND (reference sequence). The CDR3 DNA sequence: TGTGCCAGTAGTATTCGTCGAGGACAGGCCAATGAAAAACTGTTTTTT. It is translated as CASSIRRGQANEKLFF.

The CDR3 protein is CASSTGDYGYTF. In DNA form, the CDR3 reads TGTGCCAGCAGCACAGGGGACTATGGCTACACCTTC. The V gene is TRBV3-1 (or the pseudogene TRBV3-2), the J gene TRBJ1-2, with 7 nucleotides matching TRBD1. Germline assignment: CDR1 LGHDT and CDR2 YNNKEL (reference sequence). The CDR3 is 12 amino acids. The V gene end was trimmed by 5 bases and the J gene end by 3 bases; junction bases not matched to a gene: 0.

The CDR3: CASSSRDRDTNEKLFF. The CDR3 DNA is TGTGCCAGCAGTTCCCGGGACAGAGATACTAATGAAAAACTGTTTTTT. The gene calls are TRBV2 and TRBJ1-4, with TRBD1 matching 7 bases. V was clipped by 5 bases and J by 2 bases; unmatched bases: 8. The CDR3 has 16 amino acids. Per the germline V gene, CDR1 is SNHLY and CDR2 is FYNNEI.

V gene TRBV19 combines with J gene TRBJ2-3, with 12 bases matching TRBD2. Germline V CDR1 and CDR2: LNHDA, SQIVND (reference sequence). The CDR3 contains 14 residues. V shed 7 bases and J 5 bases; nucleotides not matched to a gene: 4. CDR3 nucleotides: TGTGCCAGTAATCTAGCGGGGGGGCTAGATACGCAGTATTTT. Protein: CASNLAGGLDTQYF.

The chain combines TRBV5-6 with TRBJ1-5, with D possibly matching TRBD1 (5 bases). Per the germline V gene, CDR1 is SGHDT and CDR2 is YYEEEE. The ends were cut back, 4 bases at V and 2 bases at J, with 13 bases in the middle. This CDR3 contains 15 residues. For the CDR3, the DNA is TGTGCCAGCAGCCGTAGGGGTGCGGGCAATCAGCCCCAGCATTTT. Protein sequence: CASSRRGAGNQPQHF.

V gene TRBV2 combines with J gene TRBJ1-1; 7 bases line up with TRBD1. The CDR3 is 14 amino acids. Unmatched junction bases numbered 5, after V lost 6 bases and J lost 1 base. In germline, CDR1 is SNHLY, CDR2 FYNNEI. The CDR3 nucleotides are TGTGCCAGCAGGGGACAGTTAGGGAACACTGAAGCTTTCTTT. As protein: CASRGQLGNTEAFF.

Written as DNA, the CDR3 is TGTGCCAGCCGGGGGGCTCTCTATGAGCAGTTCTTC. It specifies CASRGALYEQFF. The chain uses TRBV12-3 or TRBV12-4 and TRBJ2-1; possibly TRBD2 for D (7 bases). CDR3 length: 12 amino acids. The V gene lost 8 bases and the J gene lost 8 bases, with 13 bases spanning the gap.

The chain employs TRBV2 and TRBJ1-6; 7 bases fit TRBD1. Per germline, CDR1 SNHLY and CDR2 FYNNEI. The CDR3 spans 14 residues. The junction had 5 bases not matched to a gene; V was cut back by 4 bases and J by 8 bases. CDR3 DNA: TGTGCCAGCAGTGGACAGGGTAGGGATTCACCCCTCCACTTT. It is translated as CASSGQGRDSPLHF.

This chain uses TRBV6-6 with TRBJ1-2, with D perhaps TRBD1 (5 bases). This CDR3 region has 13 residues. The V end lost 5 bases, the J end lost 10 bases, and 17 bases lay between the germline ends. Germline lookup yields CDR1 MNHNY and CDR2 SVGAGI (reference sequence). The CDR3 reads CASSDRILLFYTF. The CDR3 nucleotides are TGTGCCAGCAGTGACAGAATTCTTCTATTCTACACCTTC.

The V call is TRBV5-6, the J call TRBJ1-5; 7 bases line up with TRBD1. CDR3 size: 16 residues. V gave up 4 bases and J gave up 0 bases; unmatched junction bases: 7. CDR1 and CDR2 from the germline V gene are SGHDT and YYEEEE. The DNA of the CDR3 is TGTGCCAGCAGCCTAGGGACAGTTATTAGCAATCAGCCCCAGCATTTT. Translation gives CASSLGTVISNQPQHF.

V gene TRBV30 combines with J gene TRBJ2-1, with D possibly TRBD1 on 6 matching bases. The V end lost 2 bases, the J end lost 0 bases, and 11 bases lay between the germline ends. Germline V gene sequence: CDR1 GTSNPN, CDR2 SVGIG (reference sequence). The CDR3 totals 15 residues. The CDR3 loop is CAWSTRGSSYNEQFF. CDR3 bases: TGTGCCTGGAGTACGAGGGGGAGCTCCTACAATGAGCAGTTCTTC.

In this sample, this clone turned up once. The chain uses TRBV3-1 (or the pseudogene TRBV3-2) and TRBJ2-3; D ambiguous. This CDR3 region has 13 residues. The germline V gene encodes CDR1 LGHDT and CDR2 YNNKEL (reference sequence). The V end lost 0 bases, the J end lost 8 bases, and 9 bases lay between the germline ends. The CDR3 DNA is TGTGCCAGCAGCCAAGATCTCAGTGGTACGCAGTATTTT. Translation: CASSQDLSGTQYF.

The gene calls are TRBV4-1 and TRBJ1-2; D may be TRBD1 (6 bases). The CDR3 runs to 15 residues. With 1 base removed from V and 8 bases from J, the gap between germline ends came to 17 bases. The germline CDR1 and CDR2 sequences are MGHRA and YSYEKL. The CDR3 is CASSQGITGIKGYTF. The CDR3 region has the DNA TGCGCCAGCAGCCAAGGAATTACAGGGATTAAGGGCTACACCTTC.

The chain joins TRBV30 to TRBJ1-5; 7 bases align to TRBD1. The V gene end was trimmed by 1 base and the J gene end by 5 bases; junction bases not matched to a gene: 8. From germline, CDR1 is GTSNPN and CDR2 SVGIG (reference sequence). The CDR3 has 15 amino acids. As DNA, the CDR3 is TGTGCCTGGAGTGGGGGACAGCCAACTGATCAGCCCCAGCATTTT. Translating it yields CAWSGGQPTDQPQHF.

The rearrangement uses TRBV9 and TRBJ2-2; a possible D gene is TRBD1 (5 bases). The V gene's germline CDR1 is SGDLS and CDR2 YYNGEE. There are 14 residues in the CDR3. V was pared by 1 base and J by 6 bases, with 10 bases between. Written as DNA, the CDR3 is TGTGCCAGCAGCGTAAGTCAGGGATCCGGGGAGCTGTTTTTT. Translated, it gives CASSVSQGSGELFF.

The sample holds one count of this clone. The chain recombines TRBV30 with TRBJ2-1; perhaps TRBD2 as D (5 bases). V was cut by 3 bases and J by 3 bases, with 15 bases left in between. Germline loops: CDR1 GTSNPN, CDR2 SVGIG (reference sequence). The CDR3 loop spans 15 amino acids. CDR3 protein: CAWSTAAALYNEQFF. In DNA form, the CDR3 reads TGTGCCTGGAGCACGGCAGCGGCCCTCTACAATGAGCAGTTCTTC.

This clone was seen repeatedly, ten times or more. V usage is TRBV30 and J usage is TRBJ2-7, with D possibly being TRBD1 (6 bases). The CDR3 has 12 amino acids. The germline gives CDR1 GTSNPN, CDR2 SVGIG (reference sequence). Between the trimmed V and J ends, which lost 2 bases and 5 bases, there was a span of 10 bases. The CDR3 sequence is CAWSPTGNEQYF. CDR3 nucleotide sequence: TGTGCCTGGAGTCCTACAGGGAACGAGCAGTACTTC.

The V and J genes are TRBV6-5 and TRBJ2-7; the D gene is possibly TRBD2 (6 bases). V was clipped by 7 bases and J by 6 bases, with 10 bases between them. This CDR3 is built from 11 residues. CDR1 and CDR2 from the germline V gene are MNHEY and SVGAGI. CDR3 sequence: CASNGGSEQYF. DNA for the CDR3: TGTGCCAGCAATGGGGGGTCCGAGCAGTACTTC.